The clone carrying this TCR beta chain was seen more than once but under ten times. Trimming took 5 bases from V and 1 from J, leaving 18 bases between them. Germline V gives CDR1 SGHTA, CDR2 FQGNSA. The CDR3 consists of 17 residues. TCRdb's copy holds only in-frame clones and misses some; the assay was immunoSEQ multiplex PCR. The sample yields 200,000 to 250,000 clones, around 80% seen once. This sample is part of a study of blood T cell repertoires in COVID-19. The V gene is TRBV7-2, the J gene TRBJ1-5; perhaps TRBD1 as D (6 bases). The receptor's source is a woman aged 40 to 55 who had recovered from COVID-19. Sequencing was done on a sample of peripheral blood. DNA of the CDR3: TGTGCCAGCAGCCTAGGGTCAGGTCAGGGGAGCAATCAGCCCCAGCATTTT. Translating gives CASSLGSGQGSNQPQHF.